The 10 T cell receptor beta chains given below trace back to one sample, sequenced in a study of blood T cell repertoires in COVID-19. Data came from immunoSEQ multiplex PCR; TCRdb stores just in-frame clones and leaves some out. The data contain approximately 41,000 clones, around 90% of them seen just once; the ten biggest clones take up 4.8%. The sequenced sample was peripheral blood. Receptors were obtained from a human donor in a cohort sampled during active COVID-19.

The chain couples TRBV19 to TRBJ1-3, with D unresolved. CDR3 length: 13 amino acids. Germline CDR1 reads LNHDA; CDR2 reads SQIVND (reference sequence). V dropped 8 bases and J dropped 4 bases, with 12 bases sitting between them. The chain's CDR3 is CASQRESGNTIYF. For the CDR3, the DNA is TGTGCCAGTCAGCGGGAATCCGGAAACACCATATATTTT.

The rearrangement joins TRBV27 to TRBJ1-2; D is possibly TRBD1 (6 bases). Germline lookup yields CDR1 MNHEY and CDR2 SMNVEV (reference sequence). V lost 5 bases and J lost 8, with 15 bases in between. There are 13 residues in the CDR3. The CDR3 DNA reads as TGTGCCAGCAGTCCCGGGGGGGCAAGGGGCTACACCTTC. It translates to CASSPGGARGYTF.

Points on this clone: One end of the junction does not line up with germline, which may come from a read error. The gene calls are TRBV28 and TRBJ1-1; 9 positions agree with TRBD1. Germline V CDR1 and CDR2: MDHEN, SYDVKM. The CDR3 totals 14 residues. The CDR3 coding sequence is TGTGCCAGCATTTTACAGGGGGCCGGTACTGAAGCTTTCTTT. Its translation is CASILQGAGTEAFF. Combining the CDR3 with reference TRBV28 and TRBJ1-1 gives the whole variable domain DVKVTQSSRYLVKRTGEKVFLECVQDMDHENMFWYRQDPGLGLRLIYFSYDVKMKEKGDIPEGYSVSREKKERFSLILESASTNQTSMYLCASILQGAGTEAFFGQGTRLTVV.

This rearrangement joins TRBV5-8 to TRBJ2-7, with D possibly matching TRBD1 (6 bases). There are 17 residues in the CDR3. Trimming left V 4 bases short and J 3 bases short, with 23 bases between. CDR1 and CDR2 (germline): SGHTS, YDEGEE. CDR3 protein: CASSRRQASLGYYEQYF. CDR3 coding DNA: TGTGCCAGCAGCAGAAGACAGGCCTCTCTTGGCTACTACGAGCAGTACTTC.

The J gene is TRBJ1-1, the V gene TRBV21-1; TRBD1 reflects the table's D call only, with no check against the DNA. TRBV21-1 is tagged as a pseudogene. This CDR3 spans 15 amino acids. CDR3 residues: CASSTQSWDAGEAFF. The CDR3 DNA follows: TGTGCCAGCAGCACCCAGTCCTGGGATGCAGGGGAAGCTTTCTTT.

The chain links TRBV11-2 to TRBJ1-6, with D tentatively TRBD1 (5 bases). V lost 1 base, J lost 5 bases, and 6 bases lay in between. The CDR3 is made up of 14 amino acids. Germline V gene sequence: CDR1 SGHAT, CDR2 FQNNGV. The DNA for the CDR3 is TGTGCCAGCAGCTTAGGACAGAATAATTCACCCCTCCACTTT. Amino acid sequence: CASSLGQNNSPLHF.

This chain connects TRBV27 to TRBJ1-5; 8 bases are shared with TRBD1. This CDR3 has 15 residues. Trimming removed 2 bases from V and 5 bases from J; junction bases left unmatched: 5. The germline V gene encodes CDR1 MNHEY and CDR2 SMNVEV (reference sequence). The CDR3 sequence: CASSLRPGGDQPQHF. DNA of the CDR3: TGTGCCAGCAGTTTACGGCCAGGGGGCGATCAGCCCCAGCATTTT.

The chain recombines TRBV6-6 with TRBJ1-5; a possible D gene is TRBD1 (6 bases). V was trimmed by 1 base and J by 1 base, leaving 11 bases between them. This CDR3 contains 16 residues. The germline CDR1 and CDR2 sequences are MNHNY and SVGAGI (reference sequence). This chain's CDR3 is CASSYFSRGSNQPQHF. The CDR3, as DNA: TGTGCCAGCAGTTACTTTTCCAGGGGCAGCAATCAGCCCCAGCATTTT.

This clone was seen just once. In DNA form, the CDR3 reads TGTGCCAGCAGTTACTTAATGAACACTGAAGCTTTCTTT. Its translation: CASSYLMNTEAFF. The genes are TRBV6-6 and TRBJ1-1; D is unresolved. CDR1 MNHNY and CDR2 SVGAGI come from the germline V gene (reference sequence). V was shortened by 1 base and J by 0 bases, with 3 bases between the two germline ends. This CDR3 contains 13 residues.

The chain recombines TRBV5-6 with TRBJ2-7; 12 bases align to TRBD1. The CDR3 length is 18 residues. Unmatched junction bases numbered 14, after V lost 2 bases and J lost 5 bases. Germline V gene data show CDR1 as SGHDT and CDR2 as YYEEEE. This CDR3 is CASSFCSKGDRGQHEQYF. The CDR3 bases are TGTGCCAGCAGCTTCTGCTCCAAAGGGGACAGGGGGCAACACGAGCAGTACTTC.